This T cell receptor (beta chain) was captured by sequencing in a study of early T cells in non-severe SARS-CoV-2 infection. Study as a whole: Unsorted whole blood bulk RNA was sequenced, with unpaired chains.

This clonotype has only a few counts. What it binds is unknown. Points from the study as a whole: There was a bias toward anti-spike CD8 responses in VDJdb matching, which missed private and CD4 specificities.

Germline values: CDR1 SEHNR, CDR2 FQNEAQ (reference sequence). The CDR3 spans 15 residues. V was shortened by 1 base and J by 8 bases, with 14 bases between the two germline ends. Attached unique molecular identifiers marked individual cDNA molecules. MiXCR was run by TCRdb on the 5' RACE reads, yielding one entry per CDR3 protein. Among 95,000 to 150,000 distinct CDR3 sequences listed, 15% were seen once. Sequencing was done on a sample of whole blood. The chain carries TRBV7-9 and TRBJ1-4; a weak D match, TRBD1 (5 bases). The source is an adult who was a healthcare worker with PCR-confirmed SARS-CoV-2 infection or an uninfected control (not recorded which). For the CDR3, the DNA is TGTGCCAGCAGCTTAGAGTCAGGGCTCACCGAAAAACTGTTTTTT. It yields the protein CASSLESGLTEKLFF.